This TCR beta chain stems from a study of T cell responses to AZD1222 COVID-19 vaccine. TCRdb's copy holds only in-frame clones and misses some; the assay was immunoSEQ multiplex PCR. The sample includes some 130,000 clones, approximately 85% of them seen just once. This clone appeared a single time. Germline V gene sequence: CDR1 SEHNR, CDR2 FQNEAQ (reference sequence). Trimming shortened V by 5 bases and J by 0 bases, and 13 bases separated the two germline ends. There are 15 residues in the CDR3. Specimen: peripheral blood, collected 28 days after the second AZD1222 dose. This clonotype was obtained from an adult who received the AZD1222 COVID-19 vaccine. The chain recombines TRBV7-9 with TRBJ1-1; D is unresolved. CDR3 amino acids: CASSRAGKMNTEAFF. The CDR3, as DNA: TGTGCCAGCAGCCGCGCCGGCAAAATGAACACTGAAGCTTTCTTT.